Described below is a single T cell receptor beta chain sequence and its context. What it recognizes is unknown. The data were taken from a study of cytomegalovirus exposure and HLA in healthy donors. Findings of the study overall: Subsequent analysis showed first-cohort TCR clusters tending to co-occur in about 110 validation repertoires. Investigators reported fewer than 200 TCR beta chains as tied to cytomegalovirus.

TCRdb's table, derived via immunoSEQ multiplex PCR, lists solely in-frame clones and lacks some. The table shows tens of thousands of clones, with under 95% occurring only once. J gave up 7 bases and V 4 bases, and 14 bases lay outside the gene matches. CDR1 and CDR2 from the germline V gene are SGHRS and YFSETQ. The CDR3 runs 17 residues. The sequence came from a woman under 40 in good health and CMV-seropositive. The sequenced material came from PBMCs. The chain joins TRBV5-1 to TRBJ2-1, with 10 bases matching TRBD2. The CDR3 sequence: CASSRGLAAYHGNEQFF. The CDR3 region has the DNA TGCGCCAGCAGCCGTGGACTAGCGGCCTACCACGGGAATGAGCAGTTCTTC.